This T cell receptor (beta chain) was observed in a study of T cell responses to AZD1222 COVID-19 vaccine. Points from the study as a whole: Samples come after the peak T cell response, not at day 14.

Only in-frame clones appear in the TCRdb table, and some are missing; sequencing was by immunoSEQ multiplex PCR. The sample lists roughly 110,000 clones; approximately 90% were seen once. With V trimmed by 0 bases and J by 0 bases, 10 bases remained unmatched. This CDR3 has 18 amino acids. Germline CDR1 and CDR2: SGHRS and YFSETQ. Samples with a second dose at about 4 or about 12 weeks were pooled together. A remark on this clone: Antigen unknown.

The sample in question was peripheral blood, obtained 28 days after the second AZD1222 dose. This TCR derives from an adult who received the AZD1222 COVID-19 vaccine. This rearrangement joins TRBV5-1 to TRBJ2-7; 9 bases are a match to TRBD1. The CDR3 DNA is TGCGCCAGCAGCTTGGAGGGGTATAGGGGACAGGGCTCCTACGAGCAGTACTTC. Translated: CASSLEGYRGQGSYEQYF. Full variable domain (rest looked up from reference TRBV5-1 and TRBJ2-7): KAGVTQTPRYLIKTRGQQVTLSCSPISGHRSVSWYQQTPGQGLQFLFEYFSETQRNKGNFPGRFSGRQFSNSRSEMNVSTLELGDSALYLCASSLEGYRGQGSYEQYFGPGTRLTVT.